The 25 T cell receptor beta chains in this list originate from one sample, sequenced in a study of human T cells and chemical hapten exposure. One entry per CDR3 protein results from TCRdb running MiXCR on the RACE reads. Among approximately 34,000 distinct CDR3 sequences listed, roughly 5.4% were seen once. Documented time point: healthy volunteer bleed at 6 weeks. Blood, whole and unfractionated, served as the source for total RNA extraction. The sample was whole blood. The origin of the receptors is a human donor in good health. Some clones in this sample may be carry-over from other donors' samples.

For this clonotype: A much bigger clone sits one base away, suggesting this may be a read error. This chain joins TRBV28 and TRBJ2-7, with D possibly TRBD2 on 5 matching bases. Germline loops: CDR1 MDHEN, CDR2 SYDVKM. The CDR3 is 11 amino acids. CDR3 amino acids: CVSSRPGMQYF. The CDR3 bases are TGTGTCAGCAGCCGGCCCGGGATGCAGTACTTC.

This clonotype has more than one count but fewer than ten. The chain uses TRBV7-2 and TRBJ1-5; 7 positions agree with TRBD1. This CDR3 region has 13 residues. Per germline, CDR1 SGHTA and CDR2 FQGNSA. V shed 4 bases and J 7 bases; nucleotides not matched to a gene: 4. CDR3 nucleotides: TGTGCCAGCAGCTGGACAGGTTCACAGCCCCAGCATTTT. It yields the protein CASSWTGSQPQHF.

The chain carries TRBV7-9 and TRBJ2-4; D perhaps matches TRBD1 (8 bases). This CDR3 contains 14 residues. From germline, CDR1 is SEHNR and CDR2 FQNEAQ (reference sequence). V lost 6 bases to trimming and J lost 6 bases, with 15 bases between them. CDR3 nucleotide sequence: TGTGCCAGCAGTCTCACAGGGGGGGGAAACATTCAGTACTTC. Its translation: CASSLTGGGNIQYF.

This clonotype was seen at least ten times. CDR3 DNA sequence: TGTGCCAGCTCACCGTCCGGTTTAACAGATACGCAGTATTTT. Its protein product is CASSPSGLTDTQYF. The chain couples TRBV18 to TRBJ2-3; D not certain. V lost 3 bases, J lost 3 bases, and 10 bases lay in between. Germline CDR1 is KGHSH and CDR2 is LQKENI. This CDR3 is 14 amino acids long.

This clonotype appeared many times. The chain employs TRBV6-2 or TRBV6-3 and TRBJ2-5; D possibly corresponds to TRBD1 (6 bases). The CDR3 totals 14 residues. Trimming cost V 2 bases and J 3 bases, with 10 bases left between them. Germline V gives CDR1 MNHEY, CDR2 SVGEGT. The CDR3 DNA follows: TGTGCCAGCAGTTACCGGGACATAGAAGAGACCCAGTACTTC. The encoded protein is CASSYRDIEETQYF.

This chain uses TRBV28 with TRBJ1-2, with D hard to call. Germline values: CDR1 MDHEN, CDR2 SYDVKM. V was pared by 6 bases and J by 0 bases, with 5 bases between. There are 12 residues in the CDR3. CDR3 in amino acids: CASSRANYGYTF. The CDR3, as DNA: TGTGCCAGCAGCCGAGCTAACTATGGCTACACCTTC.

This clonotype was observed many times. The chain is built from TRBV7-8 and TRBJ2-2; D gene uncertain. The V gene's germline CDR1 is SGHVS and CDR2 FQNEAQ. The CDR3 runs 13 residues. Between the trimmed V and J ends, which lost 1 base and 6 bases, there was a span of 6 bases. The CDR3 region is CASSLVPSGELFF. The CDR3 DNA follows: TGTGCCAGCAGCTTAGTGCCGTCCGGGGAGCTGTTTTTT.

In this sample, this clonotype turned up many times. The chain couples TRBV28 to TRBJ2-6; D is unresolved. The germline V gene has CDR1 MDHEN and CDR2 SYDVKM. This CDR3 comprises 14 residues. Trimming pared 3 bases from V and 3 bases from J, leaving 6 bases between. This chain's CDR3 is CASSLLGGANVLTF. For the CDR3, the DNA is TGTGCCAGCAGTTTGTTAGGTGGGGCCAACGTCCTGACTTTC.

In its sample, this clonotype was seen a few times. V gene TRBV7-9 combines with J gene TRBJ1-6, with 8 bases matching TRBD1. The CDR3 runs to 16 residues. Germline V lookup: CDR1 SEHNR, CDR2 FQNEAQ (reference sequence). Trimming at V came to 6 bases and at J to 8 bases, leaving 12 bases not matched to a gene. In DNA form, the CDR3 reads TGTGCCAGCAGAAGGGGCGGACAGGGAGGCGATTCACCCCTCCACTTT. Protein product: CASRRGGQGGDSPLHF.

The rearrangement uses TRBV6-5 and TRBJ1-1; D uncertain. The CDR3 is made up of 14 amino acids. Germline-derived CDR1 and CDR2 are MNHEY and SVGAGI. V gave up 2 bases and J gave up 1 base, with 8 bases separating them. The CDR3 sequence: CASSYVRGNTEAFF. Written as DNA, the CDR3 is TGTGCCAGCAGTTACGTGCGGGGGAACACTGAAGCTTTCTTT.

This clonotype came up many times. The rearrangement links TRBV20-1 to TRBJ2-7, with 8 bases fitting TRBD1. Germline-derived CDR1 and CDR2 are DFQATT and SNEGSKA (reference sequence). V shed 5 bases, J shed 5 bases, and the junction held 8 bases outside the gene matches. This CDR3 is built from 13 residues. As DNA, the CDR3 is TGCAGTGCTTCTAAACAGGGGGGTAACGAGCAGTACTTC. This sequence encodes CSASKQGGNEQYF.

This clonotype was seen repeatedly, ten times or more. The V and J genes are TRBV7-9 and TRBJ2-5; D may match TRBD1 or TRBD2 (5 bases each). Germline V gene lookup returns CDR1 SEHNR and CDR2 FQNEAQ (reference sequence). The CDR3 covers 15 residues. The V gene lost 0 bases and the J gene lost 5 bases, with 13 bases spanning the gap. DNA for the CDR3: TGTGCCAGCAGCTTAGCGCGACTCGAGGGGGAGACCCAGTACTTC. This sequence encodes CASSLARLEGETQYF.

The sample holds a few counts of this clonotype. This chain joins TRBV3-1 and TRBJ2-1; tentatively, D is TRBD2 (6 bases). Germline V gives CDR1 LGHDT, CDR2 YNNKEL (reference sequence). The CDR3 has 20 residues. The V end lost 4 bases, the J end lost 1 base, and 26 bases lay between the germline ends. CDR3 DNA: TGTGCCAGCAGCCGGGGATGGGGGAGGACCCGAGTCATATCCTACAATGAGCAGTTCTTC. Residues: CASSRGWGRTRVISYNEQFF.

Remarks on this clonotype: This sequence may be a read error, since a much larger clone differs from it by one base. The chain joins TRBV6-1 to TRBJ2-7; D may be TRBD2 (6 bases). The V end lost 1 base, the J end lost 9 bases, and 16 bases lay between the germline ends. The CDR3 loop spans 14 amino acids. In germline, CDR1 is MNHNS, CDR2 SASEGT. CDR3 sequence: CASSEDRLGGGQYF. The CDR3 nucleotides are TGTGCCAGCAGTGAAGATCGACTGGGAGGAGGGCAGTACTTC.

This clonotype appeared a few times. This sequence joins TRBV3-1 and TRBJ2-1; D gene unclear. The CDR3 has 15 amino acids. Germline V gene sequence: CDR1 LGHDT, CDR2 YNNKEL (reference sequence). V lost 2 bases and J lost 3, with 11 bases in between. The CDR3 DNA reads TGTGCCAGCAGCCAAATCTTAGTAGACTACAATGAGCAGTTCTTC. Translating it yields CASSQILVDYNEQFF.

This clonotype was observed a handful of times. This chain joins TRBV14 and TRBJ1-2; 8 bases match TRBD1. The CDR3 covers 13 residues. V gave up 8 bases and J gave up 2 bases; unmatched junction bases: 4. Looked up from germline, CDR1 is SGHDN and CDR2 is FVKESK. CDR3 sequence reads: CASGQGANYGYTF. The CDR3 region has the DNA TGTGCCAGCGGTCAGGGGGCGAACTATGGCTACACCTTC.

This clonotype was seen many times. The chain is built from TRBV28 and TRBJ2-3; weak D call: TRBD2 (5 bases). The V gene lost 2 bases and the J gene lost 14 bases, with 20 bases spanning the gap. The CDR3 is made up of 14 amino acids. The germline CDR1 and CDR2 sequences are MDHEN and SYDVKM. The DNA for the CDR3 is TGTGCCAGCAGTTTACCCAACCTCGGTCCGAGGGTGTATTTT. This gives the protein CASSLPNLGPRVYF.

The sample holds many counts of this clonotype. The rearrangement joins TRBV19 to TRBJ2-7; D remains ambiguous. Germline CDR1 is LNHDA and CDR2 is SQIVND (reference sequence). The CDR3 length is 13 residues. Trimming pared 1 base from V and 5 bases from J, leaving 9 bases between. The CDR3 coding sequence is TGTGCCAGTAGTATAGTTCCGGGTAACGAGCAGTACTTC. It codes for CASSIVPGNEQYF.

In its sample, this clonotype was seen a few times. CDR3 amino acids: CASSLHDRTDEGTEAFF. For the CDR3, the DNA is TGCGCCAGCAGCCTCCACGACCGGACAGACGAAGGCACTGAAGCTTTCTTT. The V call is TRBV5-1, the J call TRBJ1-1; possibly TRBD1 for D (6 bases). V lost 4 bases and J lost 4, with 23 bases in between. This CDR3 has 17 residues. Per the germline V gene, CDR1 is SGHRS and CDR2 is YFSETQ.

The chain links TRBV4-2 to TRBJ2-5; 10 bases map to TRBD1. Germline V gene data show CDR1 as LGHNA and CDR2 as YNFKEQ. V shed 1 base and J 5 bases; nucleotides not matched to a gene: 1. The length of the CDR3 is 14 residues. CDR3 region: CASSQGQGAETQYF. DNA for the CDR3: TGTGCCAGCAGCCAAGGACAGGGGGCTGAGACCCAGTACTTC.

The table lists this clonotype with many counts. In DNA, the CDR3 is TGTGCCAGCAGTCGCCAGGGGTACGAGCAGTACTTC. Translating it yields CASSRQGYEQYF. This chain joins TRBV6-5 and TRBJ2-7; D perhaps matches TRBD1 (6 bases). With 5 bases removed from V and 4 bases from J, the gap between germline ends came to 9 bases. CDR3 length equals 12 residues. Germline lookup yields CDR1 MNHEY and CDR2 SVGAGI.

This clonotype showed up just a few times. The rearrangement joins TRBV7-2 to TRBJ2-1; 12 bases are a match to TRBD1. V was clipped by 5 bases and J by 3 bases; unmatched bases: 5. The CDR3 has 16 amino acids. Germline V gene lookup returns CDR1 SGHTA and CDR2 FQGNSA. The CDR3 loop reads CASSRGTGGFYNEQFF. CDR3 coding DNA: TGTGCCAGCAGCAGAGGGACAGGGGGCTTCTACAATGAGCAGTTCTTC.

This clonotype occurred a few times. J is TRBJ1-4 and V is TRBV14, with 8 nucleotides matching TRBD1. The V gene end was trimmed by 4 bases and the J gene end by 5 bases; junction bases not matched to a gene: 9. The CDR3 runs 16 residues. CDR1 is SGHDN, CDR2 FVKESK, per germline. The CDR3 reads CASSLWTGSMNEKLFF. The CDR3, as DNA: TGTGCCAGCAGCCTGTGGACAGGGAGCATGAATGAAAAACTGTTTTTT.

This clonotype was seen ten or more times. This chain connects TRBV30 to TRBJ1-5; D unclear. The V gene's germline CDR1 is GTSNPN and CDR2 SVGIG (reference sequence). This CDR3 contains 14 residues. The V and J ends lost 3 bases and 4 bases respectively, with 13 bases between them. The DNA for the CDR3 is TGTGCCTGGAGCCGGAGACAAACTAATCAGCCCCAGCATTTT. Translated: CAWSRRQTNQPQHF.

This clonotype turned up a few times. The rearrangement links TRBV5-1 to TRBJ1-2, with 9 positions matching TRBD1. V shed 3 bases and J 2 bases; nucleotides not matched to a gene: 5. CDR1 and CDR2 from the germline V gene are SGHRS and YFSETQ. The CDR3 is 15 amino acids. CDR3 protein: CASSSLGQGNYGYTF. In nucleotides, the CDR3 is TGCGCCAGCAGCTCCCTGGGACAGGGAAACTATGGCTACACCTTC. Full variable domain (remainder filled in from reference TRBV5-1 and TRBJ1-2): KAGVTQTPRYLIKTRGQQVTLSCSPISGHRSVSWYQQTPGQGLQFLFEYFSETQRNKGNFPGRFSGRQFSNSRSEMNVSTLELGDSALYLCASSSLGQGNYGYTFGSGTRLTVV.